This T cell receptor beta chain appears in the sequencing data of a study of cytomegalovirus exposure and HLA in healthy donors. CDR1 and CDR2 (germline): SGHAT, FQNNGV. This CDR3 region has 14 residues. The PCR employed 60 Vbeta primers together with 13 Jbeta primers. The assay was immunoSEQ multiplex PCR, and TCRdb's table has in-frame clones only and misses some. The sample lists some 220,000 clones; 77% were seen once. With respect to this clone: One end of the junction varies from germline; a read error may be responsible.

This chain links TRBV11-2 with TRBJ1-2; maybe TRBD1 (6 bases). The sequenced material came from PBMCs. The clonotype comes from a woman aged 55-75 years in good health and CMV-seropositive. CDR3 residues: CASSLGDTWTVKEF. CDR3 sequence (DNA): TGTGCCAGCAGCTTAGGGGACACGTGGACGGTTAAGGAATTC.